These T cell receptor beta chains were read from a single sample in a study of T cells after yellow fever vaccination. Each CDR3 protein is one row after TCRdb ran MiXCR on the 5' RACE reads. This sample yields over 120,000 distinct CDR3 sequences, of which 5% to 8% are seen a single time; approximately 0.59% belongs to the top ten. The sequencing here drew on CD4+ T cells sorted from PBMCs, taken 10 days after the yellow fever booster vaccination. The receptors here all came from a young man who received the YFV17D yellow fever vaccine. Both conserved end residues are part of each CDR3. D genes are given only for firm matches. Size is omitted from some rows. Given values are once, few, many or a class for expanded clones.

D gene: TRBD1; J gene: TRBJ1-1; clone size: many; V gene: TRBV28; CDR3 protein: CASSWRQGGTEAFF; CDR3 DNA: TGTGCCAGCAGTTGGAGACAGGGAGGCACTGAAGCTTTCTTT
D gene: -; J gene: TRBJ1-1; clone size: many; V gene: TRBV5-5; CDR3 protein: CASSHLGKNTEAFF; CDR3 DNA: TGTGCCAGCAGTCATCTAGGAAAGAACACTGAAGCTTTCTTT
D gene: -; J gene: TRBJ2-5; clone size: many; V gene: TRBV5-1; CDR3 protein: CASSLGAGGFQETQYF; CDR3 DNA: TGCGCCAGCAGCTTGGGAGCTGGAGGATTCCAAGAGACCCAGTACTTC
D gene: TRBD2; J gene: TRBJ2-7; clone size: many; V gene: TRBV3-1; CDR3 protein: CASSPGLAGGYEQYF; CDR3 DNA: TGTGCCAGCAGCCCCGGACTAGCGGGAGGCTACGAGCAGTACTTC
D gene: -; J gene: TRBJ2-1; clone size: many; V gene: TRBV19; CDR3 protein: CASSASYNEQFF; CDR3 DNA: TGTGCCAGTAGTGCCTCCTACAATGAGCAGTTCTTC
D gene: -; J gene: TRBJ2-3; clone size: many; V gene: TRBV7-8; CDR3 protein: CASSLQSTDTQYF; CDR3 DNA: TGTGCCAGCAGCTTACAGAGCACAGATACGCAGTATTTT
D gene: TRBD2; J gene: TRBJ2-3; clone size: many; V gene: TRBV20-1; CDR3 protein: CSAPSGMADTQYF; CDR3 DNA: TGCAGTGCCCCTAGCGGGATGGCAGATACGCAGTATTTT
D gene: TRBD1; J gene: TRBJ2-7; clone size: many; V gene: TRBV12-3/TRBV12-4; CDR3 protein: CATRIVGQGGEQYF; CDR3 DNA: TGTGCCACCCGGATTGTGGGACAGGGGGGCGAGCAGTACTTC
D gene: TRBD2; J gene: TRBJ2-7; clone size: many; V gene: TRBV3-1; CDR3 protein: CASSQGRRLAGPYEQYF; CDR3 DNA: TGTGCCAGCAGCCAAGGGAGACGCCTAGCGGGACCCTACGAGCAGTACTTC
D gene: -; J gene: TRBJ2-1; clone size: -; V gene: TRBV3-1; CDR3 protein: CASSPLRAAYNEQFF; CDR3 DNA: TGTGCCAGCAGCCCGCTTAGGGCCGCCTACAATGAGCAGTTCTTC
D gene: -; J gene: TRBJ2-3; clone size: many; V gene: TRBV7-6; CDR3 protein: CASSLSVDTQYF; CDR3 DNA: TGTGCCAGCAGCTTAAGCGTAGATACGCAGTATTTT
D gene: -; J gene: TRBJ2-1; clone size: many; V gene: TRBV7-9; CDR3 protein: CASSSHYNEQFF; CDR3 DNA: TGTGCCAGCAGCTCCCACTACAATGAGCAGTTCTTC
D gene: TRBD2; J gene: TRBJ2-3; clone size: few; V gene: TRBV30; CDR3 protein: CAAPLAGGPPDTQYF; CDR3 DNA: TGCGCTGCCCCACTAGCGGGAGGGCCCCCAGATACGCAGTATTTT
D gene: -; J gene: TRBJ2-5; clone size: many; V gene: TRBV28; CDR3 protein: CASSLSGQETQYF; CDR3 DNA: TGTGCCAGCAGTTTAAGCGGCCAAGAGACCCAGTACTTC
D gene: TRBD1; J gene: TRBJ1-5; clone size: many; V gene: TRBV7-9; CDR3 protein: CASSPQGRQPQHF; CDR3 DNA: TGTGCCAGCAGTCCACAGGGGAGACAGCCCCAGCATTTT
D gene: -; J gene: TRBJ1-1; clone size: few; V gene: TRBV19; CDR3 protein: CASSIALARNTEAFF; CDR3 DNA: TGTGCCAGTAGTATAGCCCTCGCCAGGAACACTGAAGCTTTCTTT
D gene: -; J gene: TRBJ1-4; clone size: many; V gene: TRBV27; CDR3 protein: CASSRGANEKLFF; CDR3 DNA: TGTGCCAGCAGTCGAGGGGCTAATGAAAAACTGTTTTTT
D gene: -; J gene: TRBJ1-1; clone size: many; V gene: TRBV29-1; CDR3 protein: CSVALQYTEAFF; CDR3 DNA: TGCAGCGTCGCTCTACAATACACTGAAGCTTTCTTT
D gene: -; J gene: TRBJ1-5; clone size: many; V gene: TRBV6-2/TRBV6-3; CDR3 protein: CASSYLGHQPQHF; CDR3 DNA: TGTGCCAGCAGTTACTTGGGACATCAGCCCCAGCATTTT
D gene: -; J gene: TRBJ1-2; clone size: many; V gene: TRBV7-2; CDR3 protein: CASSYDPRADYGYTF; CDR3 DNA: TGTGCCAGCAGTTACGACCCCCGGGCCGACTATGGCTACACCTTC
D gene: -; J gene: TRBJ1-5; clone size: few; V gene: TRBV18; CDR3 protein: CASSAGSLNQPQHF; CDR3 DNA: TGTGCCAGCTCAGCAGGTAGCCTAAATCAGCCCCAGCATTTT
D gene: TRBD2; J gene: TRBJ2-1; clone size: many; V gene: TRBV12-3/TRBV12-4; CDR3 protein: CASIRGGLAGVEQFF; CDR3 DNA: TGTGCCAGCATCCGGGGGGGGCTAGCGGGAGTTGAGCAGTTCTTC
D gene: TRBD2; J gene: TRBJ2-1; clone size: many; V gene: TRBV24-1; CDR3 protein: CATSYGGEGRNEQFF; CDR3 DNA: TGTGCCACCAGTTACGGCGGGGAGGGCCGCAATGAGCAGTTCTTC
D gene: -; J gene: TRBJ2-6; clone size: many; V gene: TRBV20-1; CDR3 protein: CSARLYGANVLTF; CDR3 DNA: TGCAGTGCTCGTTTATATGGGGCCAACGTCCTGACTTTC
D gene: -; J gene: TRBJ2-1; clone size: many; V gene: TRBV1; CDR3 protein: CTSSQNLNEQFF; CDR3 DNA: TGCACCAGCAGCCAAAACCTGAATGAGCAGTTCTTC
D gene: -; J gene: TRBJ2-5; clone size: many; V gene: TRBV4-1; CDR3 protein: CASSQEALGGETQYF; CDR3 DNA: TGCGCCAGCAGCCAAGAGGCGTTAGGTGGAGAGACCCAGTACTTC
D gene: -; J gene: TRBJ2-5; clone size: few; V gene: TRBV3-1; CDR3 protein: CASSQEAPTVGETQYF; CDR3 DNA: TGTGCCAGCAGCCAAGAAGCCCCCACTGTCGGGGAGACCCAGTACTTC
D gene: TRBD2; J gene: TRBJ2-3; clone size: many; V gene: TRBV20-1; CDR3 protein: CRAGAGVTDTQYF; CDR3 DNA: TGCAGAGCAGGAGCGGGGGTCACAGATACGCAGTATTTT
D gene: TRBD1; J gene: TRBJ1-5; clone size: many; V gene: TRBV29-1; CDR3 protein: CSAQKGTGRDQPQHF; CDR3 DNA: TGCAGCGCTCAAAAAGGGACAGGAAGGGATCAGCCCCAGCATTTT
D gene: -; J gene: TRBJ2-5; clone size: many; V gene: TRBV5-4; CDR3 protein: CASSKADQETQYF; CDR3 DNA: TGTGCCAGCAGCAAAGCGGATCAAGAGACCCAGTACTTC
D gene: TRBD1; J gene: TRBJ2-1; clone size: many; V gene: TRBV14; CDR3 protein: CASSPQGTGRYNEQFF; CDR3 DNA: TGTGCCAGCAGCCCCCAAGGGACAGGTCGCTACAATGAGCAGTTCTTC
D gene: -; J gene: TRBJ2-5; clone size: -; V gene: TRBV10-3; CDR3 protein: CAASGGETQYF; CDR3 DNA: TGTGCCGCCTCAGGCGGCGAGACCCAGTACTTC
D gene: -; J gene: TRBJ1-1; clone size: many; V gene: TRBV6-1; CDR3 protein: CASRADRNTEAFF; CDR3 DNA: TGTGCCAGCAGGGCTGACAGGAACACTGAAGCTTTCTTT
D gene: TRBD2; J gene: TRBJ2-2; clone size: few; V gene: TRBV9; CDR3 protein: CASSLTRGGQNTGELFF; CDR3 DNA: TGTGCCAGCAGCCTAACCCGGGGGGGCCAGAACACCGGGGAGCTGTTTTTT
D gene: TRBD2; J gene: TRBJ2-2; clone size: many; V gene: TRBV20-1; CDR3 protein: CSANLAGGVTGELFF; CDR3 DNA: TGCAGTGCTAATCTAGCGGGAGGCGTCACCGGGGAGCTGTTTTTT
D gene: TRBD1; J gene: TRBJ2-5; clone size: many; V gene: TRBV29-1; CDR3 protein: CSVYVGTGFKETQYF; CDR3 DNA: TGCAGCGTGTACGTCGGGACAGGGTTCAAAGAGACCCAGTACTTC
D gene: TRBD1; J gene: TRBJ1-2; clone size: many; V gene: TRBV6-5; CDR3 protein: CASRGGQGGYTF; CDR3 DNA: TGTGCCAGCAGGGGGGGACAGGGAGGCTACACCTTC
D gene: TRBD1; J gene: TRBJ2-3; clone size: many; V gene: TRBV7-2; CDR3 protein: CASSWTGVTDTQYF; CDR3 DNA: TGTGCCAGCAGCTGGACAGGGGTGACAGATACGCAGTATTTT
D gene: -; J gene: TRBJ1-1; clone size: many; V gene: TRBV4-3; CDR3 protein: CASSQDPVRGNTEAFF; CDR3 DNA: TGCGCCAGCAGCCAAGATCCAGTCAGGGGGAACACTGAAGCTTTCTTT
D gene: -; J gene: TRBJ2-7; clone size: -; V gene: TRBV4-1; CDR3 protein: CASSQDRTLDYEQYF; CDR3 DNA: TGCGCCAGCAGCCAAGATCGGACGTTGGACTACGAGCAGTACTTC